The present T cell receptor beta chain was sequenced within a study of identical twins. Study-level results: The study reached conclusions through statistical analysis that was cross-sectional, not following the same donors. High-abundance cord blood beta clonotypes had fewer insertions; memory repertoires showed none.

CDR1 is SGHDN and CDR2 is FVKESK in the germline V gene. The CDR3 consists of 15 residues. Worth noting for this clonotype: Antigen unknown. The germline gene is not matched at one end of the junction; a read error may be the cause.

TCRdb redid the calling of the 5' RACE reads with MiXCR, one entry per CDR3 protein. The table shows about 480,000 distinct CDR3 sequences, with approximately 14% occurring only once. Only healthy Caucasians were enrolled as donors. In addition, the sample was reused for a study of yellow fever vaccine responses in identical twins.

The sequenced material came from CD4+ T cells sorted from blood. This sequence joins TRBV14 and TRBJ2-1, with TRBD2 identical over 9 bases. The receptor was derived from a woman aged 18-29 years in good health. CDR3 bases: TGTGCCTGCAGCCAGTATAGCGGGGGTCACAATGAGCAGTTCTTC. Its translation is CACSQYSGGHNEQFF.